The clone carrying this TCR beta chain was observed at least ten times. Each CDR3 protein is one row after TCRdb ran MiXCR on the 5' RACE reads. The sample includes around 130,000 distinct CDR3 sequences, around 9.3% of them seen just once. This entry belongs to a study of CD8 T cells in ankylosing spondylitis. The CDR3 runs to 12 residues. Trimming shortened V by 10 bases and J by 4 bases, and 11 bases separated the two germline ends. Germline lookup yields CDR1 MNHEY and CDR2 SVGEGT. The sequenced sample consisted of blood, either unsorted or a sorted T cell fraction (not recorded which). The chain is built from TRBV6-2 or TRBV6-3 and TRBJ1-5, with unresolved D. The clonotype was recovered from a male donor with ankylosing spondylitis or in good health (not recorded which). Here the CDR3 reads CATGRPNQPQHF. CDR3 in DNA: TGTGCCACGGGGAGACCGAATCAGCCCCAGCATTTT.